This T cell receptor beta chain was identified during a study of T cell clones after liver transplantation. Study overall: Three of the eight recipients were HCV-positive; the rest had non-autoimmune, non-viral transplant indications.

Worth noting for this clone: Its target is unknown.

General study results and limits: The donor-reactive repertoire was only partly measurable in two subjects, lacking donor cells.

CDR3 length: 14 amino acids. Germline V lookup: CDR1 SGHNT, CDR2 YENEEA. With 7 bases removed from V and 0 bases from J, the gap between germline ends came to 12 bases. Using immunoSEQ multiplex PCR, the repertoire was profiled, and TCRdb retains in-frame clones only, with some absent. The profile covers tens of thousands of clones, with 80% to 90% appearing a single time and 13% to 15% taken by the ten largest. The chain links TRBV11-3 to TRBJ2-5, with D unresolved. The receptor was derived from a human patient who received a liver transplant. Some T cells here may be from the graft donor. The sample was CD8+ T cells from blood, taken 12 months after liver transplant. The DNA for the CDR3 is TGTGCCAGCACCCGAGACGGAAACCAAGAGACCCAGTACTTC. This translates into CASTRDGNQETQYF.